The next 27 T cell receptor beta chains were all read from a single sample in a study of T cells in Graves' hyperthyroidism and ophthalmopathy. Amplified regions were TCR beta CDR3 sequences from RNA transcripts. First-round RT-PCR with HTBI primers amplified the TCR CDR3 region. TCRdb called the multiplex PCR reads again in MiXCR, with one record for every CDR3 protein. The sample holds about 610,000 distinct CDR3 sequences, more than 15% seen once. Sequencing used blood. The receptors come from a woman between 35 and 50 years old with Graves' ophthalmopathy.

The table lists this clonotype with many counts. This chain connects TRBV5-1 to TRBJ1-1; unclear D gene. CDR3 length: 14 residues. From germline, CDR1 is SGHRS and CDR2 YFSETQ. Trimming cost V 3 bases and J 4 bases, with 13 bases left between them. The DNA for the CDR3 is TGCGCCAGCAGCTCCTATACGGGGAGCACTGAAGCTTTCTTT. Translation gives CASSSYTGSTEAFF.

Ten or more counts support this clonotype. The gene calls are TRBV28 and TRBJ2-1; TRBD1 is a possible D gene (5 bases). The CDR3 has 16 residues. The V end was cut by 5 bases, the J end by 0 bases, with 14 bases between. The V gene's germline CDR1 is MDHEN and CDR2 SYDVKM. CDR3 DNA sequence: TGTGCCAGCAGTACCGACAGCCGCCTCTCCTACAATGAGCAGTTCTTC. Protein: CASSTDSRLSYNEQFF. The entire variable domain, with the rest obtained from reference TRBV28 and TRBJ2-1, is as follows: DVKVTQSSRYLVKRTGEKVFLECVQDMDHENMFWYRQDPGLGLRLIYFSYDVKMKEKGDIPEGYSVSREKKERFSLILESASTNQTSMYLCASSTDSRLSYNEQFFGPGTRLTVL.

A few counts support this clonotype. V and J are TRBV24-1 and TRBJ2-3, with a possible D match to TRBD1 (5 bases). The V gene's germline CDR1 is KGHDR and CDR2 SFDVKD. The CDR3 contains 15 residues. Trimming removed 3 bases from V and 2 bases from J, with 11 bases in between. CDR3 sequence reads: CATSDAGSPTDTQYF. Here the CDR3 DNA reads TGTGCCACCAGTGATGCAGGGTCGCCCACAGATACGCAGTATTTT.

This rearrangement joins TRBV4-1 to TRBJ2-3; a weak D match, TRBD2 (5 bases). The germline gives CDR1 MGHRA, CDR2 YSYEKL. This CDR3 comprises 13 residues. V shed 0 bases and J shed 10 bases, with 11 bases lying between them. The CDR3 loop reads CASSQDWSGPQYF. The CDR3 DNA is TGCGCCAGCAGCCAAGATTGGAGCGGACCGCAGTATTTT.

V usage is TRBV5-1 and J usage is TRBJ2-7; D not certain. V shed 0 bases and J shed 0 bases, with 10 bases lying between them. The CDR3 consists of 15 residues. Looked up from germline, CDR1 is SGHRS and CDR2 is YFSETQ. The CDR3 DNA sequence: TGCGCCAGCAGCTTGGTTATGGCCGGCTCCTACGAGCAGTACTTC. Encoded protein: CASSLVMAGSYEQYF.

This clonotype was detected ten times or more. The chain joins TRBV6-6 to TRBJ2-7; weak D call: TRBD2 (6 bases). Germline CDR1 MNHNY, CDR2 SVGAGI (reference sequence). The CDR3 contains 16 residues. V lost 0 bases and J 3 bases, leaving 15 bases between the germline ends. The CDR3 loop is CASSYSGLAPFYEQYF. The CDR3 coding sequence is TGTGCCAGCAGTTACTCGGGACTCGCTCCGTTCTACGAGCAGTACTTC.

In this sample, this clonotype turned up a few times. CDR3 bases: TGTGCCAGCAGTTGGACGCCCTTTAGCAATCAGCCCCAGCATTTT. It encodes CASSWTPFSNQPQHF. V is TRBV6-2 or TRBV6-3 and J is TRBJ1-5; D remains unclear. The CDR3 length is 15 residues. Trimming removed 4 bases at V and 0 bases at J, with 10 bases between. Germline CDR1 MNHEY, CDR2 SVGEGT.

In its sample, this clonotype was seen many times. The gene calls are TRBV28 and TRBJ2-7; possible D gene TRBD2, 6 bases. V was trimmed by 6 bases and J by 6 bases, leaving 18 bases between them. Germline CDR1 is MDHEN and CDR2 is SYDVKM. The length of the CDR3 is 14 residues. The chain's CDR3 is CASSRDFGSREQYF. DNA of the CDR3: TGTGCCAGCAGCCGGGACTTCGGGAGCCGCGAGCAGTACTTC.

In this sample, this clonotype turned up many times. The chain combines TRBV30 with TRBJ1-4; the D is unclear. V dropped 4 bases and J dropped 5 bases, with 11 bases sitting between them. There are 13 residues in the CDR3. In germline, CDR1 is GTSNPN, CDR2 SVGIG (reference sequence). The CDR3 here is CAWMRRTNEKLFF. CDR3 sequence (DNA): TGTGCCTGGATGCGTCGGACGAATGAAAAACTGTTTTTT. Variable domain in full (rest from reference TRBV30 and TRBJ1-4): SQTIHQWPATLVQPVGSPLSLECTVEGTSNPNLYWYRQAAGRGLQLLFYSVGIGQISSEVPQNLSASRPQDRQFILSSKKLLLSDSGFYLCAWMRRTNEKLFFGSGTQLSVL.

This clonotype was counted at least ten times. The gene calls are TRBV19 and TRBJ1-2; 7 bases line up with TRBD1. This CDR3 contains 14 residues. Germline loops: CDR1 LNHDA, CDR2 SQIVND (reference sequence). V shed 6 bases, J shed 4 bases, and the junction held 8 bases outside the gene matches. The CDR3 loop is CASSFMGQLYGYTF. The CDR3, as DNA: TGTGCCAGTAGCTTCATGGGACAGCTCTATGGCTACACCTTC. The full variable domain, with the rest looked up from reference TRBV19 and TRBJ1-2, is DGGITQSPKYLFRKEGQNVTLSCEQNLNHDAMYWYRQDPGQGLRLIYYSQIVNDFQKGDIAEGYSVSREKKESFPLTVTSAQKNPTAFYLCASSFMGQLYGYTFGSGTRLTVV.

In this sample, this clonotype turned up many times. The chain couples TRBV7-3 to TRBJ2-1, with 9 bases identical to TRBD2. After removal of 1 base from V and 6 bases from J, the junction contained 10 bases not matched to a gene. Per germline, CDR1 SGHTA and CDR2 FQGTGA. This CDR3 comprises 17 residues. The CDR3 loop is CASSLKGVAGAPNEQFF. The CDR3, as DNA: TGTGCCAGCAGCTTAAAAGGGGTAGCGGGAGCTCCCAATGAGCAGTTCTTC.

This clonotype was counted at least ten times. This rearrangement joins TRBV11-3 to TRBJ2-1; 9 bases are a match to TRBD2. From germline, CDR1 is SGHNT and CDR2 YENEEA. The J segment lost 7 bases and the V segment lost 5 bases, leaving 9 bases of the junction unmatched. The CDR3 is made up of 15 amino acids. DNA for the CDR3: TGTGCCAGCAGCCCTCGTAGCGGGGGAGGGAATGAGCAGTTCTTC. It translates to CASSPRSGGGNEQFF.

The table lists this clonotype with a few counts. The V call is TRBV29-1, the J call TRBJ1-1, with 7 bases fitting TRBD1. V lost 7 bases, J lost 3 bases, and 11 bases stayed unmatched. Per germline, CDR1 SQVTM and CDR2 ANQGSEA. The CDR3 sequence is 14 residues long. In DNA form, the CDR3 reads TGCAGCGGCCGGGACAGAAGGAGTGACACTGAAGCTTTCTTT. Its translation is CSGRDRRSDTEAFF.

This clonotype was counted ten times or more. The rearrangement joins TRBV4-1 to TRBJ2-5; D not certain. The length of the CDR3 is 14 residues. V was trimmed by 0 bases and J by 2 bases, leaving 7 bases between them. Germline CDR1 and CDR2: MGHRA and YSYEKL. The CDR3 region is CASSQEPRQETQYF. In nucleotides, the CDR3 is TGCGCCAGCAGCCAAGAGCCCAGGCAAGAGACCCAGTACTTC.

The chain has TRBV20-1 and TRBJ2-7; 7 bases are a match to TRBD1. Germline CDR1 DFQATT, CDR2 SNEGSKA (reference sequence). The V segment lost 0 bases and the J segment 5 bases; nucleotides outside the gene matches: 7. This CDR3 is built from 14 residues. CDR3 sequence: CSARDLTGFHEQYF. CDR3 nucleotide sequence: TGCAGTGCTAGAGACCTGACAGGGTTCCACGAGCAGTACTTC.

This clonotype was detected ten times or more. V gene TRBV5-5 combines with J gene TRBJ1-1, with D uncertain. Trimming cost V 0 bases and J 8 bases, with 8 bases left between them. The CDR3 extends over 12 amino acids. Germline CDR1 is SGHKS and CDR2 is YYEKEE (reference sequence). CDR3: CASSLARMEAFF. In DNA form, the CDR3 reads TGTGCCAGCAGCTTGGCACGGATGGAAGCTTTCTTT.

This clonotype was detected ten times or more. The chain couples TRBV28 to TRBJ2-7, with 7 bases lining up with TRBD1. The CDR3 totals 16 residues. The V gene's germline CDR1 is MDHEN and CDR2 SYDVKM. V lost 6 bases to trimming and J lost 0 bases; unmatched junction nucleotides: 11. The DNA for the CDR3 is TGTGCCAGCAGGCCAACCGGACAGGCCAGCTCCTACGAGCAGTACTTC. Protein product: CASRPTGQASSYEQYF.

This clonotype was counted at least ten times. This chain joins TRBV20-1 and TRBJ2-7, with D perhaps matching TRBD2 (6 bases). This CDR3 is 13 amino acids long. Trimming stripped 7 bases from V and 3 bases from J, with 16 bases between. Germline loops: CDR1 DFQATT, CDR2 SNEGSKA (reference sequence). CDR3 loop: CSGARDQLYEQYF. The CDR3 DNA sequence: TGCAGTGGGGCGCGGGATCAGCTCTACGAGCAGTACTTC.

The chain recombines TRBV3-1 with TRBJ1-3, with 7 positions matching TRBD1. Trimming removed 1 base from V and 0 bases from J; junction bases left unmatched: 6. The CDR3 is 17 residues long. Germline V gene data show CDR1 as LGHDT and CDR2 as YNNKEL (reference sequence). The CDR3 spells CASSQGVRGISGNTIYF. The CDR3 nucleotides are TGTGCCAGCAGCCAAGGTGTCAGGGGGATCTCTGGAAACACCATATATTTT.

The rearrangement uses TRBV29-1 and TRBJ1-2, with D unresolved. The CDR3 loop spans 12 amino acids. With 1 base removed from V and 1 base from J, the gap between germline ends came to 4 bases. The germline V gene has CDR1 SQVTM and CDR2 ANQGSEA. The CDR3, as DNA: TGCAGCGTTGAAGCGGTTAACTATGGCTACACCTTC. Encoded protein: CSVEAVNYGYTF. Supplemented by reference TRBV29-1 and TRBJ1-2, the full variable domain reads SAVISQKPSRDICQRGTSLTIQCQVDSQVTMMFWYRQQPGQSLTLIATANQGSEATYESGFVIDKFPISRPNLTFSTLTVSNMSPEDSSIYLCSVEAVNYGYTFGSGTRLTVV.

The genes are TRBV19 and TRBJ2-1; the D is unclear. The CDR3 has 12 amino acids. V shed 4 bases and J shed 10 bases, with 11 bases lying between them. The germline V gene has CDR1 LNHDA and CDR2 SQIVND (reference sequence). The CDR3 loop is CASSTVRNEQFF. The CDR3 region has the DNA TGTGCCAGTAGTACCGTACGAAACGAGCAGTTCTTC.

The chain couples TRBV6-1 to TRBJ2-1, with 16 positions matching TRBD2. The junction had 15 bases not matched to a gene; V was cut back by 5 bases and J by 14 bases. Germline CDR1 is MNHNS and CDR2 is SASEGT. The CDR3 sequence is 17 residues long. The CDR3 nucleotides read TGTGCCAGCAGTTCCACGACCCCGGGACTAGCGGGAGGGGGTGAGTTCTTC. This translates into CASSSTTPGLAGGGEFF.

CDR3 region: CSVTGTGYNEQFF. The CDR3 DNA is TGCAGCGTGACCGGGACAGGCTACAATGAGCAGTTCTTC. V gene TRBV29-1 combines with J gene TRBJ2-1, with 8 bases matching TRBD1. The CDR3 consists of 13 residues. CDR1 and CDR2 from the germline V gene are SQVTM and ANQGSEA. V dropped 6 bases and J dropped 3; count of bases not matched to a gene: 4.

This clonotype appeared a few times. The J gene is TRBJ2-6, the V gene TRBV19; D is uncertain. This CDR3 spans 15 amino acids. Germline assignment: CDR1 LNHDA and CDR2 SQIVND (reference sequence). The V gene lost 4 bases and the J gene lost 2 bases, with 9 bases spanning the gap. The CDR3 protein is CASSTKGTGANVLTF. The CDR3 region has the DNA TGTGCCAGTAGTACTAAGGGTACTGGGGCCAACGTCCTGACTTTC.

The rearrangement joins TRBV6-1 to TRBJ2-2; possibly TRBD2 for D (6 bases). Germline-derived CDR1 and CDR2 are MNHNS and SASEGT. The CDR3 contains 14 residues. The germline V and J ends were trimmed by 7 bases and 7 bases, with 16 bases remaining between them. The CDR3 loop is CASTNGWGDGELFF. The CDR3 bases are TGTGCCAGCACCAATGGCTGGGGGGACGGGGAGCTGTTTTTT.

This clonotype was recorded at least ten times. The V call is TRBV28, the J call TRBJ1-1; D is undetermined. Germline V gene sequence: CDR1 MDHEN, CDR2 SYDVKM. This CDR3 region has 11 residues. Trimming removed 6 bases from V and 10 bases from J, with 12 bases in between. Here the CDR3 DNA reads TGTGCCAGCAGATATATGAAGAGAGCTTTCTTT. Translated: CASRYMKRAFF.

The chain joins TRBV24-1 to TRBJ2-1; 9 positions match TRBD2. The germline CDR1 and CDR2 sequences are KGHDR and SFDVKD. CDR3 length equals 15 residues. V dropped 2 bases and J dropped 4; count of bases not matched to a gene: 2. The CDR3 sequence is CATSDSRGGYNEQFF. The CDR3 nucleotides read TGTGCCACCAGTGATTCGCGGGGGGGGTACAATGAGCAGTTCTTC.